This is a list of T cell receptor beta chains from one sample in a study of CD4+ T cells in melanoma. This table comes from immunoSEQ multiplex PCR, and its TCRdb copy is limited to in-frame clones, with some not included. The repertoire holds about 140,000 clones, with around 90% as singletons. The receptors come from a human donor with melanoma. CDR3s include the opening cysteine and the closing phenylalanine or tryptophan. The D gene is left open where the match is weak. The listing skips clone size in some rows; elsewhere it reads once, few, many or a size class.

J gene,clone size,V gene,CDR3 length,D gene,CDR3 protein,CDR3 DNA
TRBJ1-4,.,TRBV19,12,.,CASNGGVEKLFF,TGTGCCAGTAACGGTGGGGTAGAAAAACTGTTTTTT
TRBJ2-7,.,TRBV10-1,12,.,CASGKDSYEQYF,TGCGCCAGCGGGAAGGACTCCTACGAGCAGTACTTC
TRBJ2-5,.,TRBV6-5,12,.,CASKEGPKTQYF,TGTGCCAGCAAGGAGGGTCCGAAGACCCAGTACTTC
TRBJ1-2,.,TRBV5-8,14,.,CASSLGTVRGGYTF,TGTGCCAGCAGCTTGGGAACGGTCCGCGGTGGCTACACCTTC
TRBJ1-3,.,TRBV2,13,.,CASTGSNRNTIYF,TGTGCCAGCACCGGTAGTAACAGAAACACCATATATTTT
TRBJ2-7,.,TRBV5-4,14,TRBD1,CASSSRDRGYEQYF,TGTGCCAGCAGCTCCCGGGACAGGGGCTACGAGCAGTACTTC
TRBJ2-2,.,TRBV11-2,17,.,CASSMAGIGVDTGELFF,TGTGCCAGCAGCATGGCTGGAATCGGGGTGGACACCGGGGAGCTGTTTTTT
TRBJ1-1,.,TRBV30,12,.,CAWSVGNTEAFF,TGTGCCTGGTCGGTAGGGAACACTGAAGCTTTCTTT
TRBJ2-1,.,TRBV11-2,17,.,CASSLVLRPVGDNEQFF,TGTGCCAGCAGCTTAGTTTTACGGCCAGTTGGGGACAATGAGCAGTTCTTC
TRBJ2-1,.,TRBV2,18,.,CASEARGRGNTPYNEQFF,TGTGCCAGCGAGGCCCGTGGAAGGGGGAACACTCCCTACAATGAGCAGTTCTTC
TRBJ2-2,once,TRBV9,14,.,CASSVRQLAGELFF,TGTGCCAGCAGCGTTAGACAGCTCGCCGGGGAGCTGTTTTTT
TRBJ2-3,.,TRBV5-1,13,.,CASSLGVVDTQYF,TGCGCCAGCAGCTTGGGGGTAGTCGATACGCAGTATTTT
TRBJ2-2,.,TRBV4-2,15,.,CASSPGTANTGELFF,TGTGCCAGCAGCCCCGGGACCGCGAACACCGGGGAGCTGTTTTTT
TRBJ2-2,.,TRBV12-5,17,.,CASVQGGSVRYTGELFF,TGTGCTAGTGTCCAGGGGGGATCGGTTCGATACACCGGGGAGCTGTTTTTT
TRBJ2-5,.,TRBV5-4,14,TRBD2,CASSSAGRQETQYF,TGTGCCAGCAGCTCAGCGGGGAGACAAGAGACCCAGTACTTC
TRBJ2-1,.,TRBV10-2,14,TRBD2,CASMLGGGYNEQFF,TGCGCCAGCATGTTGGGGGGGGGCTACAATGAGCAGTTCTTC
TRBJ1-1,.,TRBV9,15,.,CASSVSEGRGGEAFF,TGTGCCAGCAGCGTTTCAGAGGGGAGGGGAGGTGAAGCTTTCTTT
TRBJ2-4,.,TRBV11-2,16,TRBD1,CASSFIPGQGFWRQYF,TGTGCCAGCAGCTTTATACCGGGACAGGGTTTTTGGCGACAGTACTTC
TRBJ1-2,once,TRBV28,12,TRBD1,CASSSGQSGYTF,TGTGCCAGCAGTTCGGGACAGTCTGGCTACACCTTC
TRBJ1-2,once,TRBV19,13,TRBD1,CASEQGASYGYTF,TGTGCCAGCGAACAGGGGGCTAGCTATGGCTACACCTTC
TRBJ1-6,.,TRBV6-6,11,TRBD1,CASRQGEPLHF,TGTGCCAGCAGACAGGGGGAACCCCTCCACTTT
TRBJ1-2,.,TRBV4-1,14,.,CASSQALGGYGYTF,TGCGCCAGCAGCCAAGCCCTGGGGGGCTATGGCTACACCTTC
TRBJ1-2,once,TRBV5-4,14,.,CASSLGVELYGYTF,TGTGCCAGCAGCTTGGGTGTGGAACTCTATGGCTACACCTTC
TRBJ1-2,.,TRBV4-1,19,TRBD1,CASSQEGQGAKGANYGYTF,TGCGCCAGCAGCCAAGAGGGACAGGGGGCCAAGGGAGCTAACTATGGCTACACCTTC
TRBJ2-1,.,TRBV19,16,.,CASSIRGQLGYNEQFF,TGTGCCAGTAGTATACGCGGACAACTCGGGTACAATGAGCAGTTCTTC
TRBJ1-5,.,TRBV6-6,16,.,CASTPTPGLGNQPQHF,TGTGCCAGCACTCCGACGCCCGGTCTGGGCAATCAGCCCCAGCATTTT
TRBJ1-4,.,TRBV2,13,.,CASRDSLREKLFF,TGTGCCAGCAGGGATTCCCTGAGGGAAAAACTGTTTTTT
TRBJ2-7,once,TRBV6-6,13,.,CASSYRPFYEQYF,TGTGCCAGCAGTTACCGACCCTTCTACGAGCAGTACTTC
TRBJ2-6,.,TRBV11-2,17,TRBD2,CASSLKTGGAGANVLTF,TGTGCCAGCAGCTTAAAAACGGGGGGTGCTGGGGCCAACGTCCTGACTTTC
TRBJ1-1,.,TRBV27,13,.,CASKGHTNTEAFF,TGTGCCAGCAAGGGACACACGAACACTGAAGCTTTCTTT
TRBJ1-6,.,TRBV11-2,15,TRBD1,CASSWQGVGTSPLHF,TGTGCCAGCAGCTGGCAGGGGGTCGGTACTTCACCCCTCCACTTT
TRBJ2-2,once,TRBV18,13,TRBD1,CASSPDRAGELFF,TGTGCCAGCTCACCAGACAGGGCCGGGGAGCTGTTTTTT
TRBJ2-7,.,TRBV30,15,.,CAWAQGRLLTYEQYF,TGTGCCTGGGCACAGGGTCGACTCTTAACCTACGAGCAGTACTTC
TRBJ1-3,.,TRBV5-4,17,TRBD1,CASSAVGQGAAGNTIYF,TGTGCCAGCAGTGCCGTTGGACAGGGGGCAGCGGGAAACACCATATATTTT
TRBJ2-7,.,TRBV6-5,13,.,CASRGTQRYEQYF,TGTGCCAGCAGGGGGACCCAAAGGTACGAGCAGTACTTC
TRBJ2-1,once,TRBV2,11,.,CASNGYNEQFF,TGTGCCAGCAACGGTTACAATGAGCAGTTCTTC
TRBJ1-1,once,TRBV6-5,15,TRBD1,CASSADRGRNTEAFF,TGTGCCAGCAGTGCCGACAGGGGGCGAAACACTGAAGCTTTCTTT
TRBJ1-5,.,TRBV18,14,.,CASSLNRAGQPQHF,TGTGCCAGCTCACTCAACAGGGCTGGGCAGCCCCAGCATTTT
TRBJ2-7,.,TRBV4-1,15,.,CASSQDFTARYEQYF,TGCGCCAGCAGCCAAGATTTTACAGCGCGGTACGAGCAGTACTTC
TRBJ1-4,.,TRBV29-1,13,.,CSVVGGFNEKLFF,TGCAGCGTTGTAGGGGGATTTAATGAAAAACTGTTTTTT
TRBJ2-5,.,TRBV5-1,14,.,CASSRGGAQETQYF,TGCGCCAGCAGCAGGGGGGGGGCTCAAGAGACCCAGTACTTC
TRBJ1-2,.,TRBV7-6,15,.,CASSRDRTPHYGYTF,TGTGCCAGCAGTCGCGACAGGACTCCTCACTATGGCTACACCTTC
TRBJ1-1,.,TRBV6-1,14,TRBD1,CASRDRGVNTEAFF,TGTGCCAGTCGGGACAGGGGGGTGAACACTGAAGCTTTCTTT
TRBJ2-7,.,TRBV6-1,13,TRBD1,CASIRTGAHEQYF,TGTGCCAGCATTAGGACAGGGGCCCACGAGCAGTACTTC
TRBJ1-1,.,TRBV11-2,15,TRBD1,CASSPTGTGRTEAFF,TGTGCCAGCAGCCCCACCGGGACAGGTCGCACTGAAGCTTTCTTT
TRBJ1-2,.,TRBV11-2,15,.,CASSLAPGGNYGYTF,TGTGCCAGCAGCTTAGCTCCGGGCGGGAACTATGGCTACACCTTC
TRBJ1-3,.,TRBV7-6,14,.,CASSLTPTGNTIYF,TGTGCCAGCAGCTTAACGCCGACGGGAAACACCATATATTTT
TRBJ2-5,.,TRBV4-1,13,.,CASSPDYSETQYF,TGCGCCAGCAGCCCGGACTATTCAGAGACCCAGTACTTC
TRBJ1-4,once,TRBV5-1,14,.,CASSLWGGPEKLFF,TGCGCCAGCAGCTTGTGGGGGGGTCCGGAAAAACTGTTTTTT
TRBJ1-2,.,TRBV6-1,12,.,CASSDRNYGYTF,TGTGCCAGCAGTGACAGAAACTATGGCTACACCTTC
TRBJ1-2,once,TRBV9,14,.,CASSVVPGNYGYTF,TGTGCCAGCAGCGTAGTTCCGGGAAACTATGGCTACACCTTC
TRBJ2-3,.,TRBV25-1,18,TRBD2,CASSEGRTSGGDTDTQYF,TGTGCCAGCAGTGAAGGCCGGACTAGCGGGGGGGACACAGATACGCAGTATTTT
TRBJ1-4,.,TRBV7-9,15,.,CASSLPPARSEKLFF,TGTGCCAGCAGCTTGCCGCCAGCTAGGAGTGAAAAACTGTTTTTT
TRBJ2-5,.,TRBV6-5,16,.,CASSYGGKDGEETQYF,TGTGCCAGCAGTTACGGGGGGAAGGACGGGGAGGAGACCCAGTACTTC
TRBJ1-1,once,TRBV7-6,12,.,CASRNRESPAFF,TGTGCCAGCAGAAACAGGGAAAGCCCAGCTTTCTTT
TRBJ1-3,.,TRBV6-6,13,.,CASRTGTPFTIYF,TGTGCCAGCAGAACCGGGACACCCTTCACCATATATTTT
TRBJ2-7,.,TRBV18,14,TRBD2,CASRISAGHYEQYF,TGTGCCAGCCGTATCTCAGCGGGGCACTACGAGCAGTACTTC
TRBJ2-3,once,TRBV30,12,.,CAWRLPGGTQYF,TGTGCCTGGAGATTACCCGGAGGTACGCAGTATTTT
TRBJ2-2,once,TRBV18,13,.,CASQAGAHGELFF,TGTGCCAGCCAAGCTGGGGCTCACGGGGAGCTGTTTTTT